A single sample gave rise to the 15 T cell receptor beta chains below, sequenced in a study of T cell clonality in common variable immunodeficiency. Profiled with immunoSEQ multiplex PCR; TCRdb holds only in-frame clones, not every one. The sample is made up of 50,000 to 60,000 clones, none counted only once. The sample was peripheral blood mononuclear cells. These receptors all stem from a person between 18 and 70 years old in good health.

This clone was counted a few times. Read sequence stops 3 residues before the CDR3 end, and the germline J gene provides the missing end. The gene calls are TRBV30 and TRBJ1-2; no clear D. The length of the CDR3 is 11 residues. CDR1 is GTSNPN and CDR2 is SVGIG in the germline V gene (reference sequence). This chain's CDR3 is CAWSVLDDYTF. The CDR3 bases that were read are TGTGCCTGGAGTGTTTTAGATGAC.

This clone was detected only a few times. The CDR3 extends 3 residues past the end of the read, so its final part is completed from the germline J gene. This chain links TRBV19 with TRBJ2-3; perhaps TRBD1 as D (6 bases). CDR1 is LNHDA, CDR2 SQIVND, per germline (reference sequence). The CDR3 runs 14 residues. The sequenced part of the CDR3 DNA is TGTGCCAGTAGTACGGGGCAGGGGATGGAGACG. Its translation: CASSTGQGMET. The entire CDR3 is CASSTGQGMETQYF.

This clone was observed at least ten times. The observed sequence ends 3 residues before the CDR3 terminus, with the missing tail filled in from the germline J gene. The chain has TRBV27 and TRBJ1-5, with 10 bases that match TRBD1. Germline lookup yields CDR1 MNHEY and CDR2 SMNVEV (reference sequence). V lost 6 bases and J lost 2; bases outside the gene matches: 13. The CDR3 totals 18 residues. The CDR3 DNA, read in part, is TGTGCCAGCAGGTCGTCTGACAGGGGGCGCCCCGGCAATCAGCCC. Residues: CASRSSDRGRPGNQP. The complete CDR3 sequence is CASRSSDRGRPGNQPQHF.

This clone was detected many times. Read coverage stops 3 residues before the CDR3 terminus; the germline J gene supplies the remainder. This chain joins TRBV5-1 and TRBJ2-3; 8 bases agree with TRBD2. J was trimmed by 4 bases and V by 4 bases; bases with no gene match: 5. The CDR3 has 14 residues. CDR1 SGHRS and CDR2 YFSETQ come from the germline V gene. Partial CDR3 DNA: TGCGCCAGCAGCCCGGGACTAGAGTCAGATACG. Protein sequence: CASSPGLESDT. The CDR3 as a whole reads CASSPGLESDTQYF.

A few counts support this clone. The junction does not match germline at one end; this may be a read error. The DNA ends 3 residues before the CDR3 does, and the rest of the CDR3 is filled in from the germline J gene. In the same sample, other DNA sequences code for this CDR3. This chain joins TRBV19 and TRBJ2-7, with D possibly matching TRBD1 (6 bases). Germline CDR1 reads LNHDA; CDR2 reads SQIVND (reference sequence). The CDR3 has 17 residues. CDR3: CASSTGGRSYSTYEQYF. The covered CDR3 bases are TGCGCCAGTAGTACTGGGGGCAGGTCCTACTCCACCTACGAG.

On this clone itself: The read falls 3 residues short of the CDR3 end, and the missing part is taken from the germline J gene. The chain couples TRBV19 to TRBJ1-2; 9 bases line up with TRBD1. The CDR3 contains 14 residues. The germline gives CDR1 LNHDA, CDR2 SQIVND (reference sequence). The CDR3 region is CATSPTGGIYDYTF. The covered CDR3 bases are TGTGCCACTAGCCCGACAGGGGGAATATACGAC. Full variable domain (missing parts from reference TRBV19 and TRBJ1-2): DGGITQSPKYLFRKEGQNVTLSCEQNLNHDAMYWYRQDPGQGLRLIYYSQIVNDFQKGDIAEGYSVSREKKESFPLTVTSAQKNPTAFYLCATSPTGGIYDYTFGSGTRLTVV.

There are many counts of this clone. The CDR3 end lies 3 residues beyond the end of the read and is filled in from the germline J gene. V is TRBV6-4 and J is TRBJ1-2; D is ambiguous. This CDR3 is 14 amino acids long. Germline V lookup: CDR1 MRHNA, CDR2 SNTAGT. CDR3 DNA (partial): TGTGCCAGCAGTGTGGCGGAAGGAGTGGAAGGC. Amino acids: CASSVAEGVEG. The entire CDR3 protein reads CASSVAEGVEGYTF.

This clone showed up many times. The CDR3 region is CASSLGFGENELFF. The CDR3 bases that were read are TGTGCCAGCAGCTTAGGTTTCGGGGAAAATGAG. The chain links TRBV7-3 to TRBJ2-2; tentatively, D is TRBD2 (5 bases). The CDR3 extends 3 residues past the end of the read, so its final part is completed from the germline J gene. Per germline, CDR1 SGHTA and CDR2 FQGTGA. CDR3 size: 14 residues.

This clone has a count of ten or more. From the germline J gene comes the end of the CDR3, since the read stops 3 residues before it. This chain connects TRBV7-9 to TRBJ1-2; D may be TRBD1 (5 bases). CDR3 length equals 13 residues. Germline V lookup: CDR1 SEHNR, CDR2 FQNEAQ (reference sequence). The CDR3 protein is CASSLQGGYRYTF. The sequenced part of the CDR3 DNA is TGTGCCAGCAGCTTACAGGGAGGCTATCGG.

Ten or more counts support this clone. The read falls 3 residues short of the CDR3 end, and the missing part is taken from the germline J gene. The V and J genes are TRBV4-2 and TRBJ1-5, with no clear D. V lost 0 bases and J 6 bases, leaving 12 bases between the germline ends. Germline lookup yields CDR1 LGHNA and CDR2 YNFKEQ. The CDR3 runs 15 residues. The covered CDR3 bases are TGTGCCAGCAGCCAAGAAGGCGGTCCCAGTCAGCCC. Translation: CASSQEGGPSQP. The CDR3 reads in full as CASSQEGGPSQPQHF.

This clone was detected many times. The CDR3 protein is CASSFALKNQPQHF. Partial CDR3 DNA: TGTGCCAGCAGCTTTGCACTAAAAAATCAGCCC. The chain combines TRBV7-2 with TRBJ1-5; unclear D gene. The CDR3 end is not reached by the read, which stops 3 residues before it; the germline J gene fills it in. This CDR3 has 14 amino acids. The germline gives CDR1 SGHTA, CDR2 FQGNSA. The V and J ends lost 3 bases and 4 bases respectively, with 10 bases between them.

This clone came up many times. The read ends 3 residues before the CDR3 terminus; that terminus is restored from the germline J gene. The chain links TRBV30 to TRBJ2-4; D perhaps matches TRBD2 (5 bases). Looked up from germline, CDR1 is GTSNPN and CDR2 is SVGIG (reference sequence). The CDR3 has 14 residues. V was cut by 6 bases and J by 1 base, with 13 bases left in between. CDR3 protein: CACRPPGAKNIQYF. CDR3 DNA (partial): TGTGCCTGTAGACCCCCGGGGGCCAAAAACATT.

This clone came up many times. The CDR3 is cut off 3 residues early in the read; its end comes from the germline J gene. The chain uses TRBV7-6 and TRBJ1-1; TRBD1 matches 8 bases. Germline-derived CDR1 and CDR2 are SGHVS and FNYEAQ. V trimming: 4 bases; J trimming: 6 bases; junction bases outside the gene matches: 4. The CDR3 has 13 amino acids. CDR3 region: CASSWGQAAEAFF. Partial CDR3 DNA: TGTGCCAGCAGCTGGGGACAGGCGGCTGAA.

This clone has ten or more counts. The missing CDR3 end, 3 residues past where the read stops, is filled in from the germline J gene. This chain connects TRBV19 to TRBJ2-6, with D tentatively TRBD2 (7 bases). Germline values: CDR1 LNHDA, CDR2 SQIVND (reference sequence). Deletions cut 3 bases from V and 2 bases from J, with 23 bases between. This CDR3 region has 20 residues. CDR3 DNA (partial): TGTGCCAGTAGTATGGGAAGAGGCGGGGGCCCGAGAGCTGGGGCCAACGTC. Translated, it gives CASSMGRGGGPRAGANV. The whole CDR3 region reads CASSMGRGGGPRAGANVLTF.

This clone was seen ten or more times. The read comes to an end 3 residues before the CDR3 does, leaving the germline J gene to fill in the end. The chain joins TRBV29-1 to TRBJ2-4; no reliable D call. This CDR3 region has 12 residues. Germline assignment: CDR1 SQVTM and CDR2 ANQGSEA. Trimming cost V 5 bases and J 4 bases, with 9 bases left between them. CDR3 DNA (partial): TGCAGCGTTTTTGGCAGTAAAAACATT. It encodes CSVFGSKNI. The entire CDR3 is CSVFGSKNIQYF.